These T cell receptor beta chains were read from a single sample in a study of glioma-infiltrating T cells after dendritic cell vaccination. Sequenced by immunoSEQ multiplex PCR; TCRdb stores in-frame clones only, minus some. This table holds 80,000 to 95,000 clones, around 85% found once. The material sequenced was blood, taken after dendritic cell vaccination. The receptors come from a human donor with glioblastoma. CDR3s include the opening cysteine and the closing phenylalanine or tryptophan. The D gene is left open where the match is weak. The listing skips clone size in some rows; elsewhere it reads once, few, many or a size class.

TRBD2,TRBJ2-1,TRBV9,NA,TGTGCCAGCAGCGTGACTAGCGGCTATGAGCAGTTCTTC,CASSVTSGYEQFF
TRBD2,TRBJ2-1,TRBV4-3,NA,TGCGCCAGCAGCCAGCCGGGGGGGGATCTTTACAATGAGCAGTTCTTC,CASSQPGGDLYNEQFF
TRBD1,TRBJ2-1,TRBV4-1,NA,TGCGCCAGCAGCCATCCGCTCCGGGACAGGTCGCGTGAGCAGTTCTTC,CASSHPLRDRSREQFF
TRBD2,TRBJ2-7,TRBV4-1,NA,TGCGCCAGCAGCCAAGCGGACTTACTAGCGGGGGTTAAGTACGAGCAGTACTTC,CASSQADLLAGVKYEQYF
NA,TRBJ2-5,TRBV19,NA,TGTGCCAGTAGTATGTTGGCTAGCACAAGGGCCCAGTACTTC,CASSMLASTRAQYF
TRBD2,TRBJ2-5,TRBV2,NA,TGTGCCAGCAGTGAGGGAGGGCTAGCGGGGGATGAGACCCAGTACTTC,CASSEGGLAGDETQYF
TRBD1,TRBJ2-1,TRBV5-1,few,TGCGCCAGCAGCGCGGGACAGGGGGCGTATGAGCAGTTCTTC,CASSAGQGAYEQFF
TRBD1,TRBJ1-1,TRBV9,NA,TGTGCCAGCAGCTCGTTCGACAGGGGGCTTGGAACTGAAGCTTTCTTT,CASSSFDRGLGTEAFF
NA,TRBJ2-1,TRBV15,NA,TGTGCCACCAGCAGAGTCAATTCCTACAATGAGCAGTTCTTC,CATSRVNSYNEQFF
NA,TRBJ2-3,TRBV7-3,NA,TGTGCCAGCAGCTTAGGGTTAGCCGATACGCAGTATTTT,CASSLGLADTQYF
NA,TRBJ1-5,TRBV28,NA,TGTGCCACCAAGACAGGCCATAGCAATCAGCCCCAGCATTTT,CATKTGHSNQPQHF
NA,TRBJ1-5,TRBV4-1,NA,TGCGCCAGCAGCCAAGATGCGAGGGGGAGTCAGCCCCAGCATTTT,CASSQDARGSQPQHF
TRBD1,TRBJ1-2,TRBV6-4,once,TGTGCCAGCAGTGACGCCGCCGGGACAGGTACCGGCTACACCTTC,CASSDAAGTGTGYTF
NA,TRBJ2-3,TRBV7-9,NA,TGTGCCAGCAGCTTAAGGGGAAACACAGATACGCAGTATTTT,CASSLRGNTDTQYF
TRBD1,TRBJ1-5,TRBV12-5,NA,TGTGCTAGTGGTTTGCCAGGGACAGGGGGGGGGCCCCAGCATTTT,CASGLPGTGGGPQHF
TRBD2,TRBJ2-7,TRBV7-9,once,TGTGCCAGCAGTTCACTAGCGGGTCCTCTCGGGTACGAGCAGTACTTC,CASSSLAGPLGYEQYF
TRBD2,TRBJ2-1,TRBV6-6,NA,TGTGCCAGCACTTGGGCGGATAGCGGGGTGCAGTTCTTC,CASTWADSGVQFF
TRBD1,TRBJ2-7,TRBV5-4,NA,TGTGCCAGCAGCTCACCGGACAGGGGCTGGGAGCAGTACTTC,CASSSPDRGWEQYF
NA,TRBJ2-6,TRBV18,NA,TGTGCCAGCTCGTTAGCAGGGTCTGGGGCCAACGTCCTGACTTTC,CASSLAGSGANVLTF
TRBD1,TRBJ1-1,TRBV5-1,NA,TGCGCCAGCAGCTTCGGACAGGGGAATGAAGCTTTCTTT,CASSFGQGNEAFF
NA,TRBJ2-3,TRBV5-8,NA,TGTGCCAGCAGCTTGAACCGGAGAGATACGCAGTATTTT,CASSLNRRDTQYF
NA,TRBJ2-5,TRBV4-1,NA,TGCGCCAGCAGCCAAGGGCCCCAAGGGGACCAAGAGACCCAGTACTTC,CASSQGPQGDQETQYF
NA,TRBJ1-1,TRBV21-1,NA,TGTGCCAGCAGCAAAGCAAAGGGGAATGAAGCTTTCTTT,CASSKAKGNEAFF
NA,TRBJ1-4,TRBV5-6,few,TGTGCCAGCAGCTGGGGAGCCGGGGAAAAACTGTTTTTT,CASSWGAGEKLFF
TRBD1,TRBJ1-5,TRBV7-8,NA,TGTGCCAGCAGCTTACGGACAGGGAGTCAGCCCCAGCATTTT,CASSLRTGSQPQHF
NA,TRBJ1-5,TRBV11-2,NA,TGTGCCAGCAGCTCAATTACAGGGAACAATCAGCCCCAGCATTTT,CASSSITGNNQPQHF
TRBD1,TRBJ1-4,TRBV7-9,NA,TGTGCCAGCAGCCCGACAGGGTTTGAGGAAAAACTGTTTTTT,CASSPTGFEEKLFF
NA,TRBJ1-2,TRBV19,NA,TGTGCCAGTAGTCCCCCGACAGGCGTAATCTATGGCTACACCTTC,CASSPPTGVIYGYTF
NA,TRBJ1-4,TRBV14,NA,TGTGCCAGCAGCCAAAGGGTCCGGGGAGGCGAAAAACTGTTTTTT,CASSQRVRGGEKLFF
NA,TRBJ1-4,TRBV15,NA,TGTGCCACCAGCAGAGATAGGGGGAGAGGGCATGAAAAACTGTTTTTT,CATSRDRGRGHEKLFF
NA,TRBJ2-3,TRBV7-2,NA,TGTGCCAGCAGTAAGACAGGAATTCGCGCAGATACGCAGTATTTT,CASSKTGIRADTQYF
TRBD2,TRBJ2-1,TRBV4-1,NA,TGCGCCAGCAGCCAAGTACCCCTAGCGGGAGGGAACAATGAGCAGTTCTTC,CASSQVPLAGGNNEQFF
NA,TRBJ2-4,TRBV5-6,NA,TGTGCCAGCAGCTTGGGACTTTTTACCGGAAACATTCAGTACTTC,CASSLGLFTGNIQYF
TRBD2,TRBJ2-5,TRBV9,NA,TGTGCCAGCAGCGGTGGGGGACTAGCGGGAGGGGCGGAGACCCAGTACTTC,CASSGGGLAGGAETQYF
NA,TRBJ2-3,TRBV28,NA,TGTGCCAGCAGTTTAGACTCTTTAACTGGGGATACGCAGTATTTT,CASSLDSLTGDTQYF
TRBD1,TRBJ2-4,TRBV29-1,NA,TGCAGCGTGGAAACAGGGGGCGCATCCAAAAACATTCAGTACTTC,CSVETGGASKNIQYF
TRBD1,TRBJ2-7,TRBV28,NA,TGTGCCAGCAGTGTACAGGGGCCGATCTACGAGCAGTACTTC,CASSVQGPIYEQYF
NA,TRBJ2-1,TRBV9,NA,TGTGCCAGCAGCGTAATGACAGGTCATAGGAATGAGCAGTTCTTC,CASSVMTGHRNEQFF
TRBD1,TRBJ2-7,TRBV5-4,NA,TGTGCCAGCAGCTTTGGACAGGGCCAGGTCAGCTACGAGCAGTACTTC,CASSFGQGQVSYEQYF
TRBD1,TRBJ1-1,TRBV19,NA,TGTGCCAGTCGGGACAGTCTCACTGAAGCTTTCTTT,CASRDSLTEAFF
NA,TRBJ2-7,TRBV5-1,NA,TGCGCCAGCAGCTTGGGGAGTGACCGTACTTTCTACGAGCAGTACTTC,CASSLGSDRTFYEQYF
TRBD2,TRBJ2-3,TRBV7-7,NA,TGTGCCAGCAGCTTAGGACAGCGGGGTGACACAGATACGCAGTATTTT,CASSLGQRGDTDTQYF
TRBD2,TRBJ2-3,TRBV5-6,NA,TGTGCCAGCAGCTCAAGACTAGCGGGAGACGTTTGGACAGATACGCAGTATTTT,CASSSRLAGDVWTDTQYF
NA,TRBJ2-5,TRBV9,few,TGTGCCAGCAGCCCTAGACGGCTGGGAGAGACCCAGTACTTC,CASSPRRLGETQYF
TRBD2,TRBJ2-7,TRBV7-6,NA,TGTGCCAGCAGCTTAGTCGGGGCTAGCGGGAGGGCTTACGAGCAGTACTTC,CASSLVGASGRAYEQYF
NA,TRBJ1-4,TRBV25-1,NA,TGTGCCAGCAGTACCCATCAGATGGCAACTAATGAAAAACTGTTTTTT,CASSTHQMATNEKLFF
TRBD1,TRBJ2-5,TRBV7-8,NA,TGTGCCAGCAGCTACCGGGACAGGGGTGTCGGAGAGACCCAGTACTTC,CASSYRDRGVGETQYF
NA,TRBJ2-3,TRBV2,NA,TGTGCCAGCAGTGAAGCGTTAACTACAGATACGCAGTATTTT,CASSEALTTDTQYF
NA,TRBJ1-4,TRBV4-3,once,TGCGCCAGCAGCCAAGTCGGCGGGTATAGTGAAAAACTGTTTTTT,CASSQVGGYSEKLFF
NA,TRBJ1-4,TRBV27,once,TGTGCCAGCAGTTCCCGGGGAGGGGCGAAACCTAATGAAAAACTGTTTTTT,CASSSRGGAKPNEKLFF
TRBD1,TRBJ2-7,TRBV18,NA,TGTGCCAGCTCACTGACAACCCTCCGGGACAGGGGGCTCGTCGAGCAGTACTTC,CASSLTTLRDRGLVEQYF
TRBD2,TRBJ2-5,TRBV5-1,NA,TGCGCCAGCAGCTTACAGCGGGGGGGCACAGAGACCCAGTACTTC,CASSLQRGGTETQYF
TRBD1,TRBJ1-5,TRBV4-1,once,TGCGCCAGCAGCCAATCGGGACAGGGGAGATGGCATCAGCCCCAGCATTTT,CASSQSGQGRWHQPQHF
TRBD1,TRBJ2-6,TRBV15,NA,TGTGCCACCAGCAGAGATCGGGGACAGCGAGCCTCTGGGGCCAACGTCCTGACTTTC,CATSRDRGQRASGANVLTF
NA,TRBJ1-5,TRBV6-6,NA,TGTGCCAGCAGCACCTTCACAGGGATTAATCAGCCCCAGCATTTT,CASSTFTGINQPQHF
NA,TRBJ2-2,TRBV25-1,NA,TGTGCCAGCAGTGAATATGAGGGGGCCGGGGAGCTGTTTTTT,CASSEYEGAGELFF
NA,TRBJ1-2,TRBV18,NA,TGTGCCAGCTCACCTCCCCAGGAGGGAATCTTTAACTATGGCTACACCTTC,CASSPPQEGIFNYGYTF